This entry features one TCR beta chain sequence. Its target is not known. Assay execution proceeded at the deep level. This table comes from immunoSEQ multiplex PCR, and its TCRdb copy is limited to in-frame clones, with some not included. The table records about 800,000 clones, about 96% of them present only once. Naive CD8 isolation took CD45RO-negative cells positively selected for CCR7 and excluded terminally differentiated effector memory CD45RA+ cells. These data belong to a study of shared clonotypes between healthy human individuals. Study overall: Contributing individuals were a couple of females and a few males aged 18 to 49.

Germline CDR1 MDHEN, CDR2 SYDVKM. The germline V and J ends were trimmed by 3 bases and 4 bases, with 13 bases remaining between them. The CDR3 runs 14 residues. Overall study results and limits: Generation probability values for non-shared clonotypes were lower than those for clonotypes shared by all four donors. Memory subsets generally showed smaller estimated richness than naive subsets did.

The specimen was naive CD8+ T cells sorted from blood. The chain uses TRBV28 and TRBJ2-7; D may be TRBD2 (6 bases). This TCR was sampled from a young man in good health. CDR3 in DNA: TGTGCCAGCAGTTTCCTGGAGGGCCGGTACGAGCAGTACTTC. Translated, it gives CASSFLEGRYEQYF. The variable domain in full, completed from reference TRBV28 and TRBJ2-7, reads DVKVTQSSRYLVKRTGEKVFLECVQDMDHENMFWYRQDPGLGLRLIYFSYDVKMKEKGDIPEGYSVSREKKERFSLILESASTNQTSMYLCASSFLEGRYEQYFGPGTRLTVT.